This TCR beta chain was found in a study of graft-versus-host responses after intestinal transplantation. About this clone: Its antigen remains unknown.

Germline lookup yields CDR1 SGHTA and CDR2 FQGNSA. J was trimmed by 12 bases and V by 3 bases; bases with no gene match: 6. The CDR3 has 13 amino acids. Points from the study as a whole: Where graft-donor T cell macrochimerism was present, patients had high graft-versus-host to host-versus-graft clonal ratios in allografts. Investigators detected GvH clones in recipient marrow, with some emerging earlier in ileum or blood. Declining HvG levels early post-transplant were linked to peak circulating GvH clone levels.

Assay used: immunoSEQ multiplex PCR; TCRdb lists only in-frame clones, some missing. Counted here are 85,000 to 100,000 clones, approximately 89% occurring once; the ten biggest clones make up approximately 0.35%. The TCR originated in a human donor who was the organ donor for an intestinal transplant. This rearrangement joins TRBV7-2 to TRBJ1-4; 8 bases line up with TRBD1. Material: unstimulated CD4+ T cells sorted from spleen or lymph node cells, obtained before transplant. CDR3 in DNA: TGTGCCAGCAGCTTCGGACAGGGACGCGAACTGTTTTTT. It translates to CASSFGQGRELFF. The whole variable domain, remainder taken from reference TRBV7-2 and TRBJ1-4, is GAGVSQSPSNKVTEKGKDVELRCDPISGHTALYWYRQSLGQGLEFLIYFQGNSAPDKSGLPSDRFSAERTGGSVSTLTIQRTQQEDSAVYLCASSFGQGRELFFGSGTQLSVL.